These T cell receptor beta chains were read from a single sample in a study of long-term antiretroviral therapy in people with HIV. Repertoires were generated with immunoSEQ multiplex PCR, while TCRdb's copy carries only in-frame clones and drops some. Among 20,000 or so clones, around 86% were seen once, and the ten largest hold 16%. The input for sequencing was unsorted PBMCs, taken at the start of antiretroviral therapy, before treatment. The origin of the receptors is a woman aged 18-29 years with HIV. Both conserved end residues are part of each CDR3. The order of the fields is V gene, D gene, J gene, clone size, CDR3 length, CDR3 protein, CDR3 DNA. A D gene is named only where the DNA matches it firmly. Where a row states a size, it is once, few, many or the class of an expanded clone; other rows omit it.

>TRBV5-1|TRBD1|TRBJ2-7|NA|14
CASNPGQGIFEQYF
TGCGCCAGCAACCCGGGACAGGGGATATTTGAGCAGTACTTC
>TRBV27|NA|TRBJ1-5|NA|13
CASSLQLDQPQHF
TGTGCCAGCAGTTTACAGCTAGACCAGCCCCAGCATTTT
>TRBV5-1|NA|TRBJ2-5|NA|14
CASSLVSAALPQYF
TGCGCCAGCAGCTTGGTTAGCGCAGCACTCCCCCAGTACTTC
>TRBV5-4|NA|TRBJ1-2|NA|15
CASSGQAPINYGYTF
TGTGCCAGCAGCGGTCAGGCTCCGATTAACTATGGCTACACCTTC
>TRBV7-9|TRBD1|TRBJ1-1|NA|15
CASSQWDRGHTEAFF
TGTGCCAGCAGCCAGTGGGACAGGGGGCATACTGAAGCTTTCTTT
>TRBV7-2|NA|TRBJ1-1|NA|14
CASSLVTGGTEAFF
TGTGCCAGCAGCTTAGTTACGGGAGGCACTGAAGCTTTCTTT
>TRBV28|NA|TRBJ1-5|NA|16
CASSLWAAGRYQPQHF
TGTGCCAGCAGTTTATGGGCGGCAGGCCGGTATCAGCCCCAGCATTTT
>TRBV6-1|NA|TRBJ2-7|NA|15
CASSEGRTDTYEQYF
TGTGCCAGCAGTGAAGGTCGGACAGACACCTACGAGCAGTACTTC
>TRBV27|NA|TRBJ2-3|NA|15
CASSTTPGRYDTQYF
TGTGCCAGCAGTACGACACCAGGGAGATACGATACGCAGTATTTT
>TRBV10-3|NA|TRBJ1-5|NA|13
CAISGGSNQPQHF
TGTGCCATCAGTGGTGGTAGCAATCAGCCCCAGCATTTT
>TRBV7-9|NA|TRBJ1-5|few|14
CASSSSRGQVPQHF
TGTGCCAGCAGCTCCTCCCGGGGGCAAGTGCCCCAGCATTTT
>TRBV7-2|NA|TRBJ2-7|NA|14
CASSLVATQYEQYF
TGTGCCAGCAGCTTAGTAGCCACTCAATACGAGCAGTACTTC
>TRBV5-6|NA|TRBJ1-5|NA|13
CASTWGLNQPQHF
TGTGCCAGCACCTGGGGACTCAATCAGCCCCAGCATTTT
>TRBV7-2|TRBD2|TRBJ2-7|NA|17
CASSLGPLAGGSYEQYF
TGTGCCAGCAGCTTAGGTCCCCTAGCGGGGGGCAGTTACGAGCAGTACTTC
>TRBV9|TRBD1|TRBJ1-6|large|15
CASSASGQGGSPLHF
TGTGCCAGCAGCGCGTCGGGACAGGGTGGTTCACCCCTCCACTTT
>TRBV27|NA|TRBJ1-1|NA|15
CASSSNPGLNTEAFF
TGTGCCAGCAGTTCCAATCCCGGGTTGAACACTGAAGCTTTCTTT
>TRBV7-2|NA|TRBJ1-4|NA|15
CASSLTSATNEKLFF
TGTGCCAGCAGCTTAACGTCCGCAACTAATGAAAAACTGTTTTTT
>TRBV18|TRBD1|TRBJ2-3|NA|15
CASSPLGQGSDTQYF
TGTGCCAGCTCACCGCTAGGACAGGGGTCAGATACGCAGTATTTT
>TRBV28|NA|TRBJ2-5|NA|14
CASGPRRDGETQYF
TGTGCCAGCGGTCCCCGGCGGGATGGGGAGACCCAGTACTTC
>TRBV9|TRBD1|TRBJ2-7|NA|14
CASSVRDRSNEQYF
TGTGCCAGCAGCGTAAGGGACAGAAGCAACGAGCAGTACTTC
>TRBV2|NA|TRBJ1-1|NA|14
CASSETSGGTEAFF
TGTGCCAGCAGTGAAACTTCGGGGGGCACTGAAGCTTTCTTT
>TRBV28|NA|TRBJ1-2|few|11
CASSGNYGYTF
TGTGCCAGCAGTGGTAACTATGGCTACACCTTC
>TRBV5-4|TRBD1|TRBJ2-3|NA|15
CASSYGTGSTDTQYF
TGTGCCAGCAGCTATGGGACAGGGAGTACAGATACGCAGTATTTT
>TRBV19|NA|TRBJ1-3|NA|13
CASSNSPGGTIYF
TGTGCCAGTAGCAACAGCCCCGGGGGCACCATATATTTT
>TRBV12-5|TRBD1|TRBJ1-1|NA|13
CASGFDRGAEAFF
TGTGCTAGTGGTTTTGACAGGGGAGCTGAAGCTTTCTTT
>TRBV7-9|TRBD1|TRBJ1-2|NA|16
CASSSSGTGANYGYTF
TGTGCCAGCAGCTCGTCCGGGACAGGGGCCAACTATGGCTACACCTTC
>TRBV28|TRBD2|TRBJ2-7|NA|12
CASSSNRGGQYF
TGTGCCAGCAGTTCCAACCGGGGGGGGCAGTACTTC
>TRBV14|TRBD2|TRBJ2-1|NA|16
CASSQVGGLANNEQFF
TGTGCCAGCAGCCAAGTAGGCGGACTAGCTAACAATGAGCAGTTCTTC
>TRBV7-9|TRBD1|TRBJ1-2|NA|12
CASSLGTGGYTF
TGCGCCAGCAGCTTAGGGACAGGCGGCTACACCTTC
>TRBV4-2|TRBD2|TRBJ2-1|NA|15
CASSRAGGRDNEQFF
TGTGCCAGCAGCCGAGCGGGGGGGCGGGACAATGAGCAGTTCTTC
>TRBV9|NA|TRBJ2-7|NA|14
CASSVGGGVGEQYF
TGTGCCAGCAGCGTAGGAGGGGGGGTAGGCGAGCAGTACTTC
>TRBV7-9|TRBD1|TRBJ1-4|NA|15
CASSLEGQTNEKLFF
TGTGCCAGCAGCTTAGAGGGACAGACTAATGAAAAACTGTTTTTT
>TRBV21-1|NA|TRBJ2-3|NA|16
CASSKWNSGSTDTQYF
TGTGCCAGCAGCAAATGGAATAGCGGGAGCACAGATACGCAGTATTTT
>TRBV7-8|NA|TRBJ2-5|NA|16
CASSLVGPPYQETQYF
TGTGCCAGCAGCTTAGTAGGGCCACCGTACCAAGAGACCCAGTACTTC
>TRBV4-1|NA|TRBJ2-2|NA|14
CASSQEGLTGELFF
TGCGCCAGCAGCCAAGAAGGATTAACCGGGGAGCTGTTTTTT
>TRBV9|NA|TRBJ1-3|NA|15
CASSYSGGGGNTIYF
TGTGCCAGCAGCTACTCCGGGGGAGGGGGAAACACCATATATTTT
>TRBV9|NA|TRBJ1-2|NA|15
CASSELLAGTHGYTF
TGTGCCAGCAGCGAACTCCTAGCAGGGACCCATGGCTACACCTTC
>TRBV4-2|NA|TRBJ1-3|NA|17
CASSQLVGSGSGNTIYF
TGTGCCAGCAGCCAGTTAGTAGGCTCTGGCTCTGGAAACACCATATATTTT
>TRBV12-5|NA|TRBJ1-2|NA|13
CASAEEAAAGYTF
TGTGCTAGTGCCGAAGAGGCGGCAGCTGGCTACACCTTC
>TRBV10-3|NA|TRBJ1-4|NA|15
CAISESGQANEKLFF
TGTGCCATCAGTGAGTCAGGTCAGGCTAATGAAAAACTGTTTTTT
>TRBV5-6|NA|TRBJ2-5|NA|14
CASSLAGYQETQYF
TGTGCCAGCAGCTTGGCCGGGTACCAAGAGACCCAGTACTTC
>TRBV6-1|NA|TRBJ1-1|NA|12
CASTVLNTEAFF
TGTGCCAGCACAGTCCTGAACACTGAAGCTTTCTTT
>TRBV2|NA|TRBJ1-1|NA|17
CASSERGGAGKNTEAFF
TGTGCCAGCAGTGAACGGGGGGGCGCTGGTAAGAACACTGAAGCTTTCTTT
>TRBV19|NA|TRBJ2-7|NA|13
CASSQEGGYEQYF
TGTGCCAGTAGCCAGGAAGGCGGATACGAGCAGTACTTC
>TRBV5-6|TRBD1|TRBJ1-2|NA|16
CASSLAGTGGFDGYTF
TGTGCCAGCAGCTTAGCCGGGACAGGGGGCTTCGATGGCTACACCTTC
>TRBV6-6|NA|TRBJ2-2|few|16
CASSYSNRAGTGELFF
TGTGCCAGCAGTTACTCGAACAGGGCGGGCACCGGGGAGCTGTTTTTT
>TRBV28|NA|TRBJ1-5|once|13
CASSLLGVQPQHF
TGTGCCAGCAGTTTATTGGGTGTTCAGCCCCAGCATTTT
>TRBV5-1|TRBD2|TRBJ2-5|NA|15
CASSLGRGGQETQYF
TGCGCCAGCAGCTTGGGAAGGGGAGGGCAAGAGACCCAGTACTTC